Listed below are T cell receptor beta chains from one sample, sequenced in a study of blood T cell repertoires in COVID-19. Clones were sequenced by immunoSEQ multiplex PCR, and TCRdb holds only the in-frame ones, with some missing. Of approximately 11,000 clones listed, approximately 88% are singletons. Sequenced material: peripheral blood. The receptors stem from a human donor in a cohort sampled during active COVID-19. Both conserved end residues are part of each CDR3. D genes are given only for firm matches. Some rows have no size entry. The others give once, few or many, or a class for an expanded clone.

d_gene: TRBD2; v_gene: TRBV5-5; abundance: .; j_gene: TRBJ2-3; CDR3nt: TGTGCCAGCAGCTTGGTGGGGACTAGCGGGAGGGTCACAGATACGCAGTATTTT; CDR3aa: CASSLVGTSGRVTDTQYF
d_gene: TRBD2; v_gene: TRBV6-1; abundance: .; j_gene: TRBJ2-1; CDR3nt: TGTGCCAGCAGTGAGGGACTAGCGGGAGGCATTTGGGAGCAGTTCTTC; CDR3aa: CASSEGLAGGIWEQFF
d_gene: TRBD1; v_gene: TRBV11-3; abundance: .; j_gene: TRBJ2-3; CDR3nt: TGTGCCAGCAGCTTAGAAGGGACAGGGGACCCCACAGATACGCAGTATTTT; CDR3aa: CASSLEGTGDPTDTQYF
d_gene: TRBD2; v_gene: TRBV10-1; abundance: .; j_gene: TRBJ2-5; CDR3nt: TGCGCCAGCAGTGGGGGACTAGCGGGTTCCTACCAAGAGACCCAGTACTTC; CDR3aa: CASSGGLAGSYQETQYF
d_gene: TRBD2; v_gene: TRBV18; abundance: .; j_gene: TRBJ2-2; CDR3nt: TGTGCCAGCTCAAGTAGCGGGACGATCACCTGGGAGCTGTTTTTT; CDR3aa: CASSSSGTITWELFF
d_gene: TRBD1; v_gene: TRBV30; abundance: .; j_gene: TRBJ2-7; CDR3nt: TGTGCCTGGAGGCGACCGGGACAGAGATACTCCTACGAGCAGTACTTC; CDR3aa: CAWRRPGQRYSYEQYF
d_gene: .; v_gene: TRBV6-2/TRBV6-3; abundance: once; j_gene: TRBJ2-5; CDR3nt: TGTGCCAGCAGTCCCCTTCGGGAGACCCAGTACTTC; CDR3aa: CASSPLRETQYF
d_gene: TRBD1; v_gene: TRBV4-2; abundance: .; j_gene: TRBJ2-2; CDR3nt: TGTGCCAGCAGCATGGGACAGGGGGCGACGAACACCGGGGAGCTGTTTTTT; CDR3aa: CASSMGQGATNTGELFF
d_gene: .; v_gene: TRBV30; abundance: .; j_gene: TRBJ1-1; CDR3nt: TGTGCCGTATACAGGGAGGGTATGAGAAACACTGAAGCTTTCTTT; CDR3aa: CAVYREGMRNTEAFF
d_gene: TRBD1; v_gene: TRBV15; abundance: .; j_gene: TRBJ2-1; CDR3nt: TGTGCCACCAGCAGAGATTTGGGGACAGGGGGTGGGAATGAGCAGTTCTTC; CDR3aa: CATSRDLGTGGGNEQFF
d_gene: .; v_gene: TRBV7-8; abundance: .; j_gene: TRBJ2-3; CDR3nt: TGTGCCAGCAGCTTAGGTCTGGGCCAGACCACAGATACGCAGTATTTT; CDR3aa: CASSLGLGQTTDTQYF
d_gene: .; v_gene: TRBV28; abundance: .; j_gene: TRBJ2-2; CDR3nt: TGTGCCAGCAGTTTTGGGGAGGCCACCGGGGAGCTGTTTTTT; CDR3aa: CASSFGEATGELFF
d_gene: .; v_gene: TRBV6-5; abundance: .; j_gene: TRBJ1-5; CDR3nt: TGTGCCAGCAGTTCAGGGTACGGTCAGCCCCAGCATTTT; CDR3aa: CASSSGYGQPQHF
d_gene: TRBD1; v_gene: TRBV7-2; abundance: .; j_gene: TRBJ2-6; CDR3nt: TGTGCCAGCAGCTTAGGAGGACAGGGGACGTTCTCTGGGGCCAACGTCCTGACTTTC; CDR3aa: CASSLGGQGTFSGANVLTF
d_gene: TRBD2; v_gene: TRBV24-1; abundance: .; j_gene: TRBJ2-2; CDR3nt: TGTGCCACCAGTCTGGAGGAGCGGGAGGCCCCCACCGGGGAGCTGTTTTTT; CDR3aa: CATSLEEREAPTGELFF
d_gene: .; v_gene: TRBV7-2; abundance: .; j_gene: TRBJ2-7; CDR3nt: TGTGCCAGCAGCTTAGGACAGCGCTACGAGCAGTACTTC; CDR3aa: CASSLGQRYEQYF
d_gene: TRBD2; v_gene: TRBV11-2; abundance: .; j_gene: TRBJ2-7; CDR3nt: TGTGCCAGCAGCCCCCTTAAGGCGCTAGCGGGAGGGGCATCCTACGAGCAGTACTTC; CDR3aa: CASSPLKALAGGASYEQYF
d_gene: .; v_gene: TRBV11-2; abundance: .; j_gene: TRBJ2-5; CDR3nt: TGTGCCAGCAGCTTAGATGGGTCTAGTGGTGAGACCCAGTACTTC; CDR3aa: CASSLDGSSGETQYF